This TCR beta chain was obtained from a study of T cell repertoires in cytomegalovirus infection. Concerning this clonotype: What it recognizes is unknown.

Each CDR3 protein gets one entry after TCRdb re-called the reads with MiXCR. Counted here are about 63,000 distinct CDR3 sequences, over 20% occurring once; the ten biggest clones make up under 85%. The CDR3 consists of 15 residues. The trim removed 5 bases at V and 6 bases at J, leaving 6 bases unmatched. CDR1 is SEHNR and CDR2 is FQNEAQ in the germline V gene (reference sequence). This chain joins TRBV7-9 and TRBJ2-1, with 11 bases matching TRBD2. This TCR was sampled from a human donor in good health (CMV status not recorded). Some clones in this sample may be carry-over from other donors' samples. The sample here was CD8+ T cells from cultured PBMCs, taken from culture after CMV antigen stimulation. The CDR3 here is CASSPTSGAFNEQFF. The CDR3 DNA follows: TGTGCCAGCAGCCCGACTAGCGGGGCATTCAATGAGCAGTTCTTC.